This TCR beta chain was captured in a study of a mutant IDH1 vaccine in newly diagnosed glioma. The sample's time point: week 5, during vaccination. With topical imiquimod, each dose of the vaccine consisted of 300 ug of mutant IDH1 20-mer peptide. The donors had new WHO grade 3 or 4 astrocytomas; these were IDH1-mutant and ATRX-lost. Assay used: immunoSEQ multiplex PCR; TCRdb lists only in-frame clones, some missing. Of around 78,000 clones listed, roughly nine tenths are singletons. Notes on this clone: Its specificity is unknown.

This sequence was found in a woman aged 50 to 60 with glioma. This sample comprised PBMCs, obtained from a glioma patient whose treatment included an IDH1 peptide vaccine.

This chain's CDR3 is CASSHGRERDEQYF. The CDR3 region has the DNA TGCGCCAGCAGCCACGGGCGGGAGAGAGACGAGCAGTACTTC. This rearrangement joins TRBV4-1 to TRBJ2-7; TRBD2 matches at 7 bases. V was clipped by 3 bases and J by 5 bases; unmatched bases: 7. Germline loops: CDR1 MGHRA, CDR2 YSYEKL. This CDR3 spans 14 amino acids.